This T cell receptor (beta chain) was recovered during a study of cytomegalovirus exposure and HLA in healthy donors (dated by TCRdb to the late 2010s). For the wider study: According to an earlier analysis of 550 to 700 of the donors, about 179 million T cells yielded 117 million unique TCR beta sequences and approximately 300 Gb of sequence data. An early release that covered some 630 HLA-typed donors contained about 290 gigabases of sequencing data and roughly 84 million unique TCR sequences. Of the approximately 400 genotyped donors, 75% to 85% were placed in the genetic ancestry cluster associated with self-reported Caucasian donors. The study was designed to test whether signatures of past pathogen exposure could be identified by cataloging public T cell receptors. The study used immunosequencing to profile the T cell repertoires of about 670 subjects and linked those repertoires to cytomegalovirus serostatus. Besides the first cohort of around 670 subjects, a separate validation cohort made up of 120 different subjects was used. To predict cytomegalovirus infection status, the study combined high-throughput TCR immunosequencing, statistical association of individual TCRs with disease status, and machine learning. To study patterns of TCR occurrence, a later analysis re-analyzed previously published TCR beta repertoires from 600 to 750 donors and added high-resolution HLA genotyping. The later analysis used no new phenotypic data to find candidate immune exposures, relying instead on TCR beta sequences and their occurrence across donors. An earlier analysis of 587 of the donors applied high-throughput TCR beta sequencing to assess whether each TCR beta V gene segment acted as functional or pseudogenic. Donor age, sex, ethnicity and CMV serostatus were compiled together with the repertoire data. A later genetic analysis took genome-wide SNP genotypes for about three fifths of the roughly 700 donors and used that subset as a discovery cohort. Every discovery cohort repertoire had been produced on one sequencing platform. HLA typing covered class I and class II loci at four-digit resolution. Typing coverage varied by locus: roughly 620-630 donors for A, B, C, DRB1 and DQB1; about 520 for DQA1; 600 to 610 for DPA1; more than 450 for DPB1. Because of strong linkage in the cohort, roughly 5 DR-DQ haplotypes were treated as single units for association and clustering. Among approximately 370 genotyped donors of the cohort, an average of around 220,000 unique TCR beta nucleotide sequences was sequenced per donor, of which 15% to 20% were non-productive.

To prepare the library, the immunoSEQ multiplex PCR assay was applied. For the multiplex PCR, a mixture combining 60 forward primers for TCR Vbeta segments and 13 reverse primers for TCR Jbeta segments was used. Amplification of the CDR3 region of rearranged TCR beta genes was performed with a multiplex PCR assay on genomic DNA. The Illumina HiSeq System was used to sequence the amplified TCR beta libraries as 87-base-pair reads. The authors processed their data as follows. A later analysis tallied tens of millions of unique TCR beta chains across the roughly 610 repertoires, and around 12 million of those chains were shared by two or more donors. Raw reads were error-corrected and collapsed into unique sequences with a nearest-neighbor algorithm that merged closely related sequences to remove PCR and sequencing errors. V, D and J gene segments were assigned by aligning CDR3 sequences to IMGT reference sequences. Each retained sequence needed at least a six-nucleotide match to both a V gene segment and a J gene segment. Rearrangements were classified as productive when the CDR3 lacked stop codons and remained in frame with V and J, and all other rearrangements were classified as non-productive. CDR3 was defined by IMGT convention, running from the second conserved V-encoded cysteine to the conserved J-encoded phenylalanine. In an earlier analysis of more than 550 of the donors, sequences lacking an unambiguous match to a single V gene segment were excluded. An earlier analysis of several hundred of the donors called V segments functional above 56.7% productive rearrangements and segregating when the between-donor standard deviation exceeded 5%. To diagnose cytomegalovirus status from the catalog of TCR beta chain sequences, a statistical classification framework was built. A later analysis assigned V and J genes by comparing TCR nucleotide sequences with IMGT/GENE-DB human TR gene sequences. In a later analysis, CDR3 sequences and most-parsimonious VDJ recombination scenarios were assigned using the TCRdist pipeline. In a later analysis, every TCR beta chain was defined by the combination of its CDR3 amino acid sequence and its V-gene family, and reads without a unique V-gene family were dropped. As a way to deal with suspected cross-contamination and a sequencing artifact, a later analysis dropped nearly 600 nucleotide sequences that were highly shared and had low generation probability. For each public chain, a later analysis derived a clonal expansion index from normalized ranks of inferred template counts within each repertoire. Generation probabilities in a later analysis came from a VDJ recombination model fitted to out-of-frame rearrangements, and those results were checked against IGoR. Hypergeometric tests were used in a later analysis to score TCR-TCR, TCR-HLA and TCR-CMV co-occurrence, with a repertoire-size bias correction applied to the TCR pairs. To estimate false discovery rates, a later analysis permuted the HLA or CMV assignments 20 times. In a later analysis, co-occurring TCRs were grouped with DBSCAN, and TCRdist sequence similarity was added when clustering was performed within HLA-allele-positive subsets. Repertoires with fewer than 30,000 or more than 120,000 public chains were left out of co-occurrence clustering, as were five repertoires with anomalous nucleotide sharing. The table was pulled from immuneACCESS by TCRdb, which kept in-frame rearrangements only. Such tables lose some clones; where checked, under half of the loss comes from unresolved V genes, and the rest has no known cause. V and J calls and clone size are those listed in that table; D and trimming were worked out from the DNA. This sample comprises over 95,000 clones, 82% of them detected only once. 2% to 3% of the sample goes to the ten largest clones.

In total, roughly 670 healthy bone marrow donors made up the cohort. At the time of sampling, every cohort member was nominally healthy, though immune exposures that went unrecorded were likely present. The donor was CMV seronegative and belonged to the group of 350 or so seronegative cohort members. Every donor gave a peripheral blood sample, and the peripheral blood mononuclear cells from that sample were used for TCR beta sequencing. The Qiagen DNeasy Blood Extraction Kit was used to extract genomic DNA from the blood cell samples. A remark on this clone: Its antigen is unknown. No qualities accompany the bases; no much larger clone lies one base away.

The paper's findings and limits, for the study overall: A later genetic analysis associated a missense DCLRE1C variant with V-gene and J-gene trimming of TCR beta chains, and an independent cohort replicated the association. Several of the top co-occurrence clusters appeared to be linked to parvovirus B19, influenza, CMV and Epstein-Barr virus, according to a later analysis. Seventeen rarely observed V segments, including chromosome 9 orphons, were excluded from the earlier analysis of several hundred of the donors because counts were too low. A later analysis associated 17,000 or so TCR beta sequences with specific HLA alleles at a false discovery rate of 0.05. In an earlier analysis of around 600 of the donors, most TCR beta V segments were observed in productive rearrangements about 87% or about 30% of the time, broadly matching IMGT annotations. In the study, 150 to 200 TCR beta chains were listed as associated with cytomegalovirus. The authors suggested that the approach could potentially be generalized to other disease states and immunological phenotypes. Presence/absence analyses assumed roughly uniform sequencing depth across donors, an assumption that may not hold. Three of the identified cytomegalovirus-associated TCR beta chains were confirmed in vitro to be specific for cytomegalovirus antigens. When HLA alleles, especially DR and DQ, strongly co-occurred, attributing TCR associations to individual alleles was difficult. In a later analysis, the rate of TCR association differed among HLA loci, with DRB1 alleles having the most associated TCRs and HLA-C alleles having the fewest. Because some donors lacked HLA typing at each locus, the association tests relied only on the typed subset. In a later analysis, most CMV-associated TCR beta chains were found to appear HLA-restricted, with HLA associations seemingly driven largely by CMV exposure. The cohort was sequenced for TCR beta chains only, and without alpha or paired-chain data the features that could be detected were limited. According to a later genetic analysis, donors in an Asian-associated ancestry cluster had fewer N-insertions in productive TCRs than the approximately 630-donor mean. A later analysis found that HLA-associated TCR beta chains were more clonally expanded and had lower generation probabilities than equally common non-associated chains. Some IMGT-functional V segments, including TRBV6-2 and TRBV6-3, could not be distinguished by the 87-base-pair reads and were therefore excluded. Cytomegalovirus status was reported to be diagnosed by the classifier with high specificity and sensitivity in both the original and validation cohorts. Correlated functional status among segregating V segments might be attributable to linkage disequilibrium, but an unknown experimental factor could not be ruled out. A further reported finding was that TCR beta sequences accurately predicted the HLA-A and HLA-B alleles for most subjects in the first cohort. The sequencing pipeline was judged likely to have produced a cluster of highly shared sequence variants as a technical artifact. For the cohort, immune exposure information was limited to CMV serostatus. Most TCR sequences were seen in very few donors, while some public TCRs were found in many individuals.

The cysteine opens and the phenylalanine closes a CDR3 of 13 amino acids. The kept DNA is CDR3 alone, 39 bases in frame from the first base. The V end gives up 8 bases and the J end 7 bases, leaving 5 bases in the junction not matched to a gene. The germline V gene sets CDR1 to SGHAT and CDR2 to FQNNGV. Recombination connected TRBV11-2 to TRBJ1-1; TRBD1 lines up with 12 middle nucleotides. The receptor was derived from a woman under 30 in good health and CMV-seronegative. The sample comprised PBMCs. The DNA sequence is TGTGCCAGCCGGGACAGGGGGCTCGGTGAAGCTTTCTTT. Its coded protein is CASRDRGLGEAFF.